The 32 T cell receptor beta chains reported below all come from one sample, sequenced in a study of T cell changes during pregnancy in multiple sclerosis. Data came from immunoSEQ multiplex PCR; TCRdb stores just in-frame clones and leaves some out. This sample has about 68,000 clones, with approximately 90% found just once. This material consisted of peripheral blood, taken in the third trimester of pregnancy. All receptors derive from a female donor with multiple sclerosis, enrolled in a pregnancy study.

This clone was found once. J is TRBJ2-3 and V is TRBV5-5, with 10 bases that match TRBD2. Germline CDR1 SGHKS, CDR2 YYEKEE (reference sequence). This CDR3 has 16 amino acids. The ends lost 4 bases at V and 1 base at J; junction bases unmatched: 6. As DNA, the CDR3 is TGTGCCAGCAGCCTAACCGGGACTAGCGGCACAGATACGCAGTATTTT. Encoded protein: CASSLTGTSGTDTQYF.

The chain employs TRBV27 and TRBJ1-5; 7 nucleotides match TRBD1. From germline, CDR1 is MNHEY and CDR2 SMNVEV (reference sequence). V lost 4 bases to trimming and J lost 1 base; unmatched junction nucleotides: 4. The length of the CDR3 is 15 residues. The chain's CDR3 is CASSSDRLSNQPQHF. CDR3 DNA: TGTGCCAGCAGTTCGGACAGGTTAAGCAATCAGCCCCAGCATTTT.

The chain has TRBV12-5 and TRBJ1-1, with TRBD1 matching 12 bases. CDR1 and CDR2 (germline): LGHNT, FRNRAP. The CDR3 consists of 18 residues. V shed 5 bases, J shed 1 base, and the junction held 11 bases outside the gene matches. CDR3 region: CASGTWPGTGGGNTEAFF. In DNA, the CDR3 is TGTGCTAGTGGTACATGGCCTGGGACAGGGGGCGGGAACACTGAAGCTTTCTTT.

The rearrangement uses TRBV18 and TRBJ2-7; TRBD1 matches at 8 bases. The germline gives CDR1 KGHSH, CDR2 LQKENI. The CDR3 runs to 15 residues. The junction had 7 bases not matched to a gene; V was cut back by 2 bases and J by 4 bases. The CDR3 DNA sequence: TGTGCCAGCTCACCAGGCAGGGGGCGCTTGTACGAGCAGTACTTC. Amino acids: CASSPGRGRLYEQYF.

The rearrangement links TRBV7-2 to TRBJ2-5; maybe TRBD2 (6 bases). Germline lookup yields CDR1 SGHTA and CDR2 FQGNSA. This CDR3 is built from 12 residues. Trimming took off 2 bases at V and 9 bases at J, with 10 bases between the two ends. The CDR3 nucleotides are TGTGCCAGCAGCTTAACAGGCGGGGCCCAGTACTTC. Translating it yields CASSLTGGAQYF.

The CDR3 spells CASSVGTGLRSETQYF. CDR3 coding DNA: TGTGCCAGCAGCGTAGGTACAGGGTTGCGTTCCGAGACCCAGTACTTC. The gene calls are TRBV9 and TRBJ2-5; possible D gene TRBD1, 6 bases. Trimming pared 0 bases from V and 5 bases from J, leaving 17 bases between. CDR3 length: 16 amino acids. The V gene's germline CDR1 is SGDLS and CDR2 YYNGEE. Full variable domain (missing parts from reference TRBV9 and TRBJ2-5): DSGVTQTPKHLITATGQRVTLRCSPRSGDLSVYWYQQSLDQGLQFLIQYYNGEERAKGNILERFSAQQFPDLHSELNLSSLELGDSALYFCASSVGTGLRSETQYFGPGTRLLVL.

The chain joins TRBV18 to TRBJ2-2; possibly TRBD1 for D (5 bases). The germline V and J ends were trimmed by 2 bases and 5 bases, with 9 bases remaining between them. CDR3 length: 14 residues. Germline CDR1 reads KGHSH; CDR2 reads LQKENI. Written as DNA, the CDR3 is TGTGCCAGCTCACCAAATCCAGGGACCGGGGAGCTGTTTTTT. This gives the protein CASSPNPGTGELFF.

The genes are TRBV6-5 and TRBJ1-5; D is ambiguous. This CDR3 contains 15 residues. V was cut by 2 bases and J by 2 bases, with 10 bases left in between. Germline lookup yields CDR1 MNHEY and CDR2 SVGAGI. In DNA, the CDR3 is TGTGCCAGCAGTTACGGTGGAGGAGGCAATCAGCCCCAGCATTTT. Translated: CASSYGGGGNQPQHF.

The chain joins TRBV7-9 to TRBJ2-7; possible D gene TRBD2, 6 bases. The length of the CDR3 is 15 residues. Trimming shortened V by 2 bases and J by 6 bases, and 17 bases separated the two germline ends. CDR1 is SEHNR, CDR2 FQNEAQ, per germline (reference sequence). The DNA for the CDR3 is TGTGCCAGCAGCTTATATAGGGACGGGAGTGGCGAGCAGTACTTC. It translates to CASSLYRDGSGEQYF.

This chain joins TRBV7-3 and TRBJ2-1, with TRBD1 identical over 9 bases. CDR1 is SGHTA and CDR2 is FQGTGA in the germline V gene. The CDR3 sequence is 16 residues long. Losses at the gene ends were 6 bases for V and 3 bases for J; bases not matched to a gene: 9. The CDR3 loop is CASSKNPGQGYNEQFF. Written as DNA, the CDR3 is TGTGCCAGCAGTAAAAACCCGGGACAGGGCTACAATGAGCAGTTCTTC. The full variable domain, rest sourced from reference TRBV7-3 and TRBJ2-1, is GAGVSQTPSNKVTEKGKYVELRCDPISGHTALYWYRQSLGQGPEFLIYFQGTGAADDSGLPNDRFFAVRPEGSVSTLKIQRTERGDSAVYLCASSKNPGQGYNEQFFGPGTRLTVL.

CDR3 DNA: TGTGCCATCAGTCCACAGGGAGCTTATGGCTACACCTTC. Protein sequence: CAISPQGAYGYTF. The gene calls are TRBV10-3 and TRBJ1-2, with D perhaps matching TRBD1 (6 bases). This CDR3 region has 13 residues. Germline V gives CDR1 ENHRY, CDR2 SYGVKD. V was trimmed by 5 bases and J by 5 bases, leaving 12 bases between them.

This chain uses TRBV7-9 with TRBJ1-6; D possibly corresponds to TRBD1 (5 bases). The germline CDR1 and CDR2 sequences are SEHNR and FQNEAQ (reference sequence). The CDR3 has 15 amino acids. The ends were cut back, 7 bases at V and 7 bases at J, with 17 bases in the middle. The CDR3 sequence: CASTSKGPGNSPLHF. In DNA, the CDR3 is TGTGCCAGCACCTCAAAGGGGCCAGGCAATTCACCCCTCCACTTT.

This chain connects TRBV15 to TRBJ1-5; 8 bases agree with TRBD1. The V segment lost 0 bases and the J segment 5 bases; nucleotides outside the gene matches: 6. The germline CDR1 and CDR2 sequences are LNHNV and YYDKDF (reference sequence). CDR3 size: 16 residues. The CDR3 DNA sequence: TGTGCCACCAGCAGAGATAACGGACAGGGACATCAGCCCCAGCATTTT. Translated: CATSRDNGQGHQPQHF. Drawing the rest from reference TRBV15 and TRBJ1-5, the complete variable domain is DAMVIQNPRYQVTQFGKPVTLSCSQTLNHNVMYWYQQKSSQAPKLLFHYYDKDFNNEADTPDNFQSRRPNTSFCFLDIRSPGLGDTAMYLCATSRDNGQGHQPQHFGDGTRLSIL.

The rearrangement links TRBV2 to TRBJ2-2; 7 bases are a match to TRBD2. Trimming removed 3 bases from V and 6 bases from J; junction bases left unmatched: 7. Germline V lookup: CDR1 SNHLY, CDR2 FYNNEI. The CDR3 consists of 15 residues. CDR3 sequence reads: CASSEGMGGAGELFF. In DNA, the CDR3 is TGTGCCAGCAGTGAGGGAATGGGGGGGGCCGGGGAGCTGTTTTTT.

The chain combines TRBV6-5 with TRBJ2-6; D is unresolved. The CDR3 has 16 amino acids. V was shortened by 1 base and J by 0 bases, with 7 bases between the two germline ends. Germline V gene sequence: CDR1 MNHEY, CDR2 SVGAGI. This CDR3 is CASSYFSVSGANVLTF. CDR3 in DNA: TGTGCCAGCAGTTACTTTTCGGTCTCTGGGGCCAACGTCCTGACTTTC.

The chain couples TRBV5-1 to TRBJ2-2; maybe TRBD1 (6 bases). V was shortened by 3 bases and J by 4 bases, with 19 bases between the two germline ends. Germline assignment: CDR1 SGHRS and CDR2 YFSETQ. The length of the CDR3 is 17 residues. CDR3 coding DNA: TGCGCCAGCAGCTATCCTGGACAGATACGGGTCACCGGGGAGCTGTTTTTT. Its translation is CASSYPGQIRVTGELFF.

The V gene is TRBV30, the J gene TRBJ2-7; 9 bases map to TRBD2. With 5 bases clipped from V and 6 bases from J, the junction kept 5 bases outside the gene matches. Per the germline V gene, CDR1 is GTSNPN and CDR2 is SVGIG (reference sequence). The CDR3 loop spans 12 amino acids. The CDR3 loop reads CAWGTSLGEQYF. The CDR3 DNA is TGTGCCTGGGGGACTAGCCTCGGCGAGCAGTACTTC.

Notes on this clone: Different DNA sequences within this sample yield the same CDR3. This rearrangement joins TRBV11-3 to TRBJ1-1; D remains unclear. CDR3 size: 15 residues. Per germline, CDR1 SGHNT and CDR2 YENEEA. The V end lost 0 bases, the J end lost 1 base, and 9 bases lay between the germline ends. The CDR3 DNA is TGTGCCAGCAGCTTAGACTCCCAGAAGAACACTGAAGCTTTCTTT. Translated, it gives CASSLDSQKNTEAFF.

The chain couples TRBV7-9 to TRBJ1-1; no firm D call. The germline V gene has CDR1 SEHNR and CDR2 FQNEAQ (reference sequence). This CDR3 is 14 amino acids long. The V end lost 5 bases, the J end lost 3 bases, and 13 bases lay between the germline ends. The CDR3 nucleotides read TGTGCCAGCAGCCCTACGGTGGAGGACACTGAAGCTTTCTTT. Protein product: CASSPTVEDTEAFF. Looking up the rest from reference TRBV7-9 and TRBJ1-1 gives the full variable domain: DTGVSQNPRHKITKRGQNVTFRCDPISEHNRLYWYRQTLGQGPEFLTYFQNEAQLEKSRLLSDRFSAERPKGSFSTLEIQRTEQGDSAMYLCASSPTVEDTEAFFGQGTRLTVV.

As DNA, the CDR3 is TGCGCCAGCAGCCCAACTCCGACAGGGAACAGACCCTACACCTTC. Its translation: CASSPTPTGNRPYTF. The rearrangement links TRBV5-1 to TRBJ1-2; 7 bases map to TRBD1. The V and J ends lost 4 bases and 10 bases, in that order; junction bases with no gene match: 16. CDR3 size: 15 residues. Germline values: CDR1 SGHRS, CDR2 YFSETQ.

This chain joins TRBV6-5 and TRBJ2-3; tentatively, D is TRBD2 (6 bases). Deletions cut 5 bases from V and 3 bases from J, with 15 bases between. Germline CDR1 is MNHEY and CDR2 is SVGAGI. This CDR3 has 15 residues. The CDR3 loop reads CASSAGTGETDTQYF. In DNA form, the CDR3 reads TGTGCCAGCAGTGCCGGGACTGGAGAAACAGATACGCAGTATTTT.

J is TRBJ2-1 and V is TRBV7-2; no clear D gene. The V and J ends lost 3 bases and 3 bases respectively, with 9 bases between them. Germline V lookup: CDR1 SGHTA, CDR2 FQGNSA. The CDR3 sequence is 14 residues long. The CDR3 protein is CASSFGSGYNEQFF. The DNA of the CDR3 is TGTGCCAGCAGCTTCGGTTCCGGCTACAATGAGCAGTTCTTC.

The chain carries TRBV7-2 and TRBJ2-5; 8 bases map to TRBD1. From germline, CDR1 is SGHTA and CDR2 FQGNSA. CDR3 length: 13 amino acids. With 6 bases clipped from V and 3 bases from J, the junction kept 3 bases outside the gene matches. CDR3 bases: TGTGCCAGCAGTTCGGACAGGGAAGAGACCCAGTACTTC. Its protein is CASSSDREETQYF.

With regard to this clone: The same CDR3 also results from other DNA sequences found in this sample. The chain recombines TRBV5-6 with TRBJ2-7, with D possibly being TRBD2 (5 bases). Germline V gene sequence: CDR1 SGHDT, CDR2 YYEEEE. V was trimmed by 1 base and J by 0 bases, leaving 5 bases between them. The CDR3 totals 13 residues. The CDR3 sequence is CASSLRGSYEQYF. CDR3 nucleotide sequence: TGTGCCAGCAGCTTGCGGGGCTCCTACGAGCAGTACTTC.

V and J are TRBV19 and TRBJ2-1; TRBD1 is a possible D gene (5 bases). The CDR3 is 14 residues long. From germline, CDR1 is LNHDA and CDR2 SQIVND (reference sequence). Trimming removed 1 base from V and 7 bases from J, with 11 bases in between. The CDR3 loop reads CASSIVGVWNEQFF. The DNA of the CDR3 is TGTGCCAGTAGTATAGTAGGGGTCTGGAATGAGCAGTTCTTC.

J is TRBJ1-2 and V is TRBV25-1; D uncertain. The V and J ends lost 2 bases and 7 bases respectively, with 8 bases between them. Germline V gene data show CDR1 as MGHDK and CDR2 as SYGVNS. This CDR3 is built from 12 residues. The CDR3 reads CASSEGGFGYTF. CDR3 nucleotide sequence: TGTGCCAGCAGTGAAGGAGGGTTTGGCTACACCTTC.

This chain uses TRBV7-2 with TRBJ1-1; 9 positions agree with TRBD1. The CDR3 spans 14 residues. Unmatched junction bases numbered 3, after V lost 3 bases and J lost 4 bases. CDR1 SGHTA and CDR2 FQGNSA come from the germline V gene. The CDR3: CASSFGTGFTEAFF. CDR3 sequence (DNA): TGTGCCAGCAGCTTCGGGACAGGGTTCACTGAAGCTTTCTTT.

The chain links TRBV14 to TRBJ2-1; D ambiguous. Trimming cost V 3 bases and J 5 bases, with 11 bases left between them. This CDR3 comprises 14 residues. CDR1 SGHDN and CDR2 FVKESK come from the germline V gene. As DNA, the CDR3 is TGTGCCAGCAGCCAGACTCCCCTGGACAATGAGCAGTTCTTC. This encodes CASSQTPLDNEQFF.

V gene TRBV27 combines with J gene TRBJ1-2; TRBD1 aligns across 8 bases. CDR1 is MNHEY, CDR2 SMNVEV, per germline (reference sequence). This CDR3 has 15 residues. V shed 10 bases, J shed 4 bases, and the junction held 14 bases outside the gene matches. The CDR3 is CATKGTGSYFYGYTF. The CDR3 DNA reads TGTGCCACCAAGGGGACAGGAAGCTATTTCTATGGCTACACCTTC.

This clone was observed a single time. This chain connects TRBV7-6 to TRBJ2-2; D unresolved. CDR1 is SGHVS and CDR2 is FNYEAQ in the germline V gene. V lost 5 bases and J 2 bases, leaving 6 bases between the germline ends. The CDR3 sequence is 13 residues long. CDR3 bases: TGTGCCAGCAGCCCAGGCAACACCGGGGAGCTGTTTTTT. Translating gives CASSPGNTGELFF.

J is TRBJ2-1 and V is TRBV7-6; a possible D gene is TRBD1 (6 bases). Germline V gives CDR1 SGHVS, CDR2 FNYEAQ. V lost 10 bases to trimming and J lost 8 bases, with 24 bases between them. The CDR3 spans 15 residues. CDR3 nucleotides: TGTGCCACCCAGCGGACCGGTGGGACAATAGATGAGCAGTTCTTC. Amino acid sequence: CATQRTGGTIDEQFF.

The chain recombines TRBV4-2 with TRBJ2-2; 8 bases are a match to TRBD2. Losses at the gene ends were 0 bases for V and 4 bases for J; bases not matched to a gene: 7. Germline V gene lookup returns CDR1 LGHNA and CDR2 YNFKEQ. The CDR3 covers 17 residues. The CDR3 reads CASSQDVAGGPTGELFF. CDR3 bases: TGTGCCAGCAGCCAAGATGTGGCGGGGGGCCCCACCGGGGAGCTGTTTTTT.